The clone carrying this T cell receptor (beta chain) was counted only a few times. What it binds is not known. The data were taken from a study of beta chain features in type 1 diabetes. Overall study results and limits: People with Type 1 diabetes carried modestly yet significantly shorter TCRB CDR3s in all four CD4+ subsets. It was among patients, rather than healthy donors, that naive, central memory and Treg TCRB repertoires appeared more similar. Cells with high TCR expression could be over-represented when cDNA is sequenced.

The isolated RNA, all of it, was reverse transcribed, so expressed TCRB transcripts were what got sequenced. TCRdb's table, derived via immunoSEQ multiplex PCR, lists solely in-frame clones and lacks some. The sample has about 650,000 clones, 9.5% to 15% seen once. The CDR3 is 14 residues long. In germline, CDR1 is SEHNR, CDR2 FQNEAQ (reference sequence). Deletions cut 1 base from V and 4 bases from J, with 9 bases between. Only one heparinised blood draw was taken per donor, and its volume averaged approximately 120 mL. This rearrangement joins TRBV7-9 to TRBJ2-3; D is uncertain. Source material: naive CD4+ T cells from blood. This TCR was sampled from a man aged 25 to 45 with type 1 diabetes. CDR3 region: CASSLGIGADTQYF. The CDR3 nucleotides read TGTGCCAGCAGCTTAGGTATTGGCGCAGATACGCAGTATTTT.